The 23 T cell receptor beta chains in this list originate from one sample, sequenced in a study of T cells after yellow fever vaccination. TCRdb reprocessed the 5' RACE reads with MiXCR, giving one entry per CDR3 protein. The table lists about 340,000 distinct CDR3 sequences, roughly 4% of them singletons. Sequencing was performed on PBMCs, taken 5 days after the yellow fever booster vaccination. The receptors were gathered from a man between 18 and 35 years old who received the YFV17D yellow fever vaccine.

The table lists this clonotype with a few counts. The J gene is TRBJ2-1, the V gene TRBV6-5; D possibly uses TRBD1 or TRBD2 (5 bases each). This CDR3 is built from 15 residues. Germline V CDR1 and CDR2: MNHEY, SVGAGI. V lost 7 bases, J lost 9 bases, and 22 bases lay in between. In DNA, the CDR3 is TGTGCCAGCAAAGTGTCGAGCCGATTGGGGACTGAGCAGTTCTTC. Residues: CASKVSSRLGTEQFF.

Here the CDR3 reads CASSQDGRGRSDTQYF. The CDR3 DNA reads as TGCGCCAGCAGCCAAGATGGGCGGGGGAGGTCAGATACGCAGTATTTT. The chain links TRBV4-1 to TRBJ2-3, with TRBD2 matching over 7 bases. This CDR3 comprises 16 residues. The ends lost 0 bases at V and 4 bases at J; junction bases unmatched: 7. CDR1 and CDR2 from the germline V gene are MGHRA and YSYEKL.

This clonotype occurred many times. The genes are TRBV19 and TRBJ1-5; tentative D call: TRBD1 (5 bases). The CDR3 sequence is 12 residues long. Per germline, CDR1 LNHDA and CDR2 SQIVND (reference sequence). CDR3 coding DNA: TGTGCGGGAGGGGCAGGCGATCAGCCCCAGCATTTT. It is translated as CAGGAGDQPQHF.

This clonotype showed up just a few times. The genes are TRBV7-9 and TRBJ2-6, with 9 bases identical to TRBD1. The CDR3 has 17 amino acids. Germline assignment: CDR1 SEHNR and CDR2 FQNEAQ (reference sequence). V lost 11 bases and J lost 0; bases outside the gene matches: 11. In DNA form, the CDR3 reads TGTGCCGTAAGACAGGGGGTGGAACGCTCTGGGGCCAACGTCCTGACTTTC. This codes for CAVRQGVERSGANVLTF. Based on the CDR3 plus reference TRBV7-9 and TRBJ2-6, the full variable domain is DTGVSQNPRHKITKRGQNVTFRCDPISEHNRLYWYRQTLGQGPEFLTYFQNEAQLEKSRLLSDRFSAERPKGSFSTLEIQRTEQGDSAMYLCAVRQGVERSGANVLTFGAGSRLTVL.

This clonotype was picked up a small number of times. The chain links TRBV6-5 to TRBJ2-1; D gene ambiguous. CDR1 and CDR2 (germline): MNHEY, SVGAGI. With 6 bases removed from V and 5 bases from J, the gap between germline ends came to 17 bases. This CDR3 has 15 residues. CDR3 nucleotides: TGTGCCAGCAGCCAACGCGTATGGTTAGACAATGAGCAGTTCTTC. Its protein is CASSQRVWLDNEQFF.

This clonotype occurred many times. The chain is built from TRBV6-5 and TRBJ1-1, with D possibly matching TRBD1 (6 bases). Germline lookup yields CDR1 MNHEY and CDR2 SVGAGI. The V gene lost 3 bases and the J gene lost 0 bases, with 17 bases spanning the gap. The CDR3 covers 17 residues. CDR3 in DNA: TGTGCCAGCAGTTATTCCCGTCGAGGGGGAATGAACACTGAAGCTTTCTTT. Translated, it gives CASSYSRRGGMNTEAFF.

This clonotype was seen a handful of times. V gene TRBV19 combines with J gene TRBJ1-2; no definite D call. Trimming left V 1 base short and J 4 bases short, with 13 bases between. The germline CDR1 and CDR2 sequences are LNHDA and SQIVND (reference sequence). The CDR3 loop spans 15 amino acids. CDR3 nucleotides: TGTGCCAGTAGTATAGGGACCTCCAGAAGCTATGGCTACACCTTC. Translated: CASSIGTSRSYGYTF. Together with reference TRBV19 and TRBJ1-2, the CDR3 gives the full variable domain: DGGITQSPKYLFRKEGQNVTLSCEQNLNHDAMYWYRQDPGQGLRLIYYSQIVNDFQKGDIAEGYSVSREKKESFPLTVTSAQKNPTAFYLCASSIGTSRSYGYTFGSGTRLTVV.

This clonotype was recorded at least ten times. A read error may account for a junction end that differs from germline. The chain has TRBV7-9 and TRBJ1-1; maybe TRBD1 (6 bases). This CDR3 comprises 12 residues. From germline, CDR1 is SEHNR and CDR2 FQNEAQ (reference sequence). Here the CDR3 DNA reads TGCGCCAGCAGCCTCAGGGGCACTGAAGCTTTCTTT. It yields the protein CASSLRGTEAFF.

This chain connects TRBV5-6 to TRBJ1-2; D uncertain. Germline V gene data show CDR1 as SGHDT and CDR2 as YYEEEE. The CDR3 length is 15 residues. Trimming took 4 bases from V and 4 from J, leaving 17 bases between them. The CDR3 DNA reads TGTGCCAGCAGCGGGCCGGGAACTGGGGTCTATGGCTACACCTTC. Its translation: CASSGPGTGVYGYTF.

The chain's CDR3 is CASSLGEPIADTQYF. The CDR3 coding sequence is TGTGCCAGCAGTTTGGGGGAACCAATCGCAGATACGCAGTATTTT. The V and J genes are TRBV12-3 or TRBV12-4 and TRBJ2-3, with D perhaps given as TRBD1 or TRBD2 (5 bases each). V dropped 3 bases and J dropped 4 bases, with 14 bases sitting between them. This CDR3 has 15 residues.

This clonotype was observed at least ten times. The chain recombines TRBV7-3 with TRBJ1-6, with 7 bases identical to TRBD1. J was trimmed by 9 bases and V by 5 bases; bases with no gene match: 10. CDR3 length: 15 amino acids. Germline V gene data show CDR1 as SGHTA and CDR2 as FQGTGA. CDR3 DNA: TGTGCCAGCAGCACAGACAACAGGGGCACTTCACCCCTCCACTTT. Amino acid sequence: CASSTDNRGTSPLHF. The variable domain in full, completed from reference TRBV7-3 and TRBJ1-6, reads GAGVSQTPSNKVTEKGKYVELRCDPISGHTALYWYRQSLGQGPEFLIYFQGTGAADDSGLPNDRFFAVRPEGSVSTLKIQRTERGDSAVYLCASSTDNRGTSPLHFGNGTRLTVT.

This clonotype was seen ten or more times. This chain uses TRBV4-3 with TRBJ1-5; D gene ambiguous. Germline loops: CDR1 LGHNA, CDR2 YSLEER. The CDR3 sequence is 14 residues long. Trimming took 0 bases from V and 9 from J, leaving 12 bases between them. This CDR3 is CASSQENSLGPQHF. The DNA of the CDR3 is TGCGCCAGCAGCCAAGAGAACAGCCTGGGGCCCCAGCATTTT.

The sample holds a few counts of this clonotype. The genes are TRBV20-1 and TRBJ2-3; no reliable D call. This CDR3 contains 14 residues. V was clipped by 6 bases and J by 1 base, with 14 bases between them. Germline-derived CDR1 and CDR2 are DFQATT and SNEGSKA (reference sequence). CDR3 in DNA: TGCAGTGCGGCGGACCCCTCGGGCACAGATACGCAGTATTTT. This encodes CSAADPSGTDTQYF.

This clonotype was seen more than once but under ten times. This chain uses TRBV6-1 with TRBJ1-5; D perhaps matches TRBD1 (6 bases). Germline V gives CDR1 MNHNS, CDR2 SASEGT. V lost 2 bases, J lost 5 bases, and 13 bases lay in between. The CDR3 contains 15 residues. The CDR3 DNA reads TGTGCCAGCAGTGAAAATCGGGCAGGGGATCAGCCCCAGCATTTT. Protein sequence: CASSENRAGDQPQHF.

This clonotype was seen repeatedly, ten times or more. The V gene is TRBV20-1, the J gene TRBJ1-5; tentative D call: TRBD1 (5 bases). V was trimmed by 0 bases and J by 4 bases, leaving 7 bases between them. CDR1 and CDR2 (germline): DFQATT, SNEGSKA (reference sequence). This CDR3 spans 13 amino acids. CDR3 sequence (DNA): TGCAGTGCTAGAGAGTCAGGGAATCAGCCCCAGCATTTT. Residues: CSARESGNQPQHF.

The J gene is TRBJ1-1, the V gene TRBV6-6; TRBD1 matches 9 bases. Trimming at V came to 6 bases and at J to 6 bases, leaving 11 bases not matched to a gene. Germline CDR1 reads MNHNY; CDR2 reads SVGAGI (reference sequence). CDR3 length equals 15 residues. CDR3 residues: CASSQGTGLDPEAFF. In DNA form, the CDR3 reads TGTGCCAGCAGCCAAGGGACAGGGCTTGACCCTGAAGCTTTCTTT.

This clonotype was counted ten times or more. The CDR3 sequence: CASGVGRGNSPLHF. The CDR3 region has the DNA TGTGCCAGCGGGGTGGGACGGGGTAATTCACCCCTCCACTTT. V usage is TRBV6-5 and J usage is TRBJ1-6; a possible D gene is TRBD1 (5 bases). V dropped 8 bases and J dropped 6 bases, with 14 bases sitting between them. The CDR3 has 14 residues. Germline loops: CDR1 MNHEY, CDR2 SVGAGI.

This clonotype came up a few times. The rearrangement links TRBV2 to TRBJ2-1; TRBD2 matches at 8 bases. Per the germline V gene, CDR1 is SNHLY and CDR2 is FYNNEI. Trimming cost V 7 bases and J 7 bases; bases outside gene matches: 9. The CDR3 length is 14 residues. The CDR3 is CASMGWTGGNEQFF. CDR3 bases: TGTGCCAGCATGGGGTGGACGGGGGGGAATGAGCAGTTCTTC.

The V gene is TRBV18, the J gene TRBJ2-1; 8 bases line up with TRBD1. Losses at the gene ends were 0 bases for V and 5 bases for J; bases not matched to a gene: 3. Germline CDR1 KGHSH, CDR2 LQKENI. The CDR3 covers 15 residues. The DNA for the CDR3 is TGTGCCAGCTCACCACCAACAGGGGGGAACAATGAGCAGTTCTTC. Amino acids: CASSPPTGGNNEQFF.

This clonotype showed up many times. The chain couples TRBV9 to TRBJ1-1; D not resolved. CDR3 length: 14 amino acids. The V gene's germline CDR1 is SGDLS and CDR2 YYNGEE. Trimming took 3 bases from V and 0 from J, leaving 9 bases between them. For the CDR3, the DNA is TGTGCCAGCAGCGACGACGGAATGAACACTGAAGCTTTCTTT. This sequence encodes CASSDDGMNTEAFF.

This clonotype was seen a handful of times. This chain links TRBV20-1 with TRBJ2-7; 11 bases line up with TRBD1. Germline CDR1 and CDR2: DFQATT and SNEGSKA (reference sequence). The CDR3 has 15 residues. The V segment lost 0 bases and the J segment 4 bases; nucleotides outside the gene matches: 5. The CDR3, as DNA: TGCAGTGCTAGAGATCCTAGGGACAGGGGGTACGAGCAGTACGTC. Its protein product is CSARDPRDRGYEQYV.

This sequence joins TRBV12-3 or TRBV12-4 and TRBJ1-1; D gene ambiguous. Trimming pared 1 base from V and 0 bases from J, leaving 9 bases between. The CDR3 consists of 15 residues. CDR3 amino acids: CASSLDRPLNTEAFF. For the CDR3, the DNA is TGTGCCAGCAGTTTAGATAGGCCGCTGAACACTGAAGCTTTCTTT.

This clonotype showed up just a few times. J is TRBJ2-5 and V is TRBV4-2, with TRBD2 matching 9 bases. This CDR3 is 19 amino acids long. V shed 1 base, J shed 2 bases, and the junction held 14 bases outside the gene matches. Germline-derived CDR1 and CDR2 are LGHNA and YNFKEQ. The CDR3 protein is CASSQVIDNSGGSQETQYF. The CDR3 DNA reads as TGTGCCAGCAGCCAAGTAATTGATAATAGCGGGGGATCTCAAGAGACCCAGTACTTC.